The 10 T cell receptor beta chains listed next were all sequenced from one sample in a study of T-cell memory formation after mild COVID-19. MiXCR, applied by TCRdb to the 5' RACE reads, yields one record per CDR3 protein. The repertoire has about 58,000 distinct CDR3 sequences, roughly a quarter of them found once; the top ten carry approximately 43%. Specimen: PBMCs or a T cell subset sorted from them (not recorded which). The origin of the receptors is a man younger than 35 who had mild COVID-19 (a few samples of this study predate the infection). Cell type and time point are not known.

This clonotype was counted only a few times. The rearrangement links TRBV7-6 to TRBJ2-7; D ambiguous. Germline lookup yields CDR1 SGHVS and CDR2 FNYEAQ. The CDR3 contains 12 residues. V was shortened by 2 bases and J by 5 bases, with 7 bases between the two germline ends. Here the CDR3 reads CASSLISDEQYF. The CDR3, as DNA: TGTGCCAGCAGCTTAATTAGTGACGAGCAGTACTTC.

This clonotype was seen only a few times. This sequence joins TRBV6-5 and TRBJ2-1, with 7 bases matching TRBD2. Trimming cost V 4 bases and J 4 bases; bases outside gene matches: 1. The CDR3 is made up of 13 amino acids. Germline CDR1 reads MNHEY; CDR2 reads SVGAGI. The CDR3 DNA sequence: TGTGCCAGCAGTTGGGGGGGATACAATGAGCAGTTCTTC. Its protein is CASSWGGYNEQFF.

The genes are TRBV7-9 and TRBJ1-3; 7 bases are shared with TRBD1. Unmatched junction bases numbered 16, after V lost 7 bases and J lost 10 bases. CDR1 SEHNR and CDR2 FQNEAQ come from the germline V gene (reference sequence). The CDR3 totals 15 residues. CDR3 region: CASTATGPEGPTIYF. The CDR3 DNA sequence: TGTGCCAGCACCGCGACAGGGCCGGAAGGTCCGACCATATATTTT.

The chain carries TRBV7-8 and TRBJ2-6; perhaps TRBD1 as D (6 bases). The CDR3 spans 19 residues. The V gene lost 5 bases and the J gene lost 0 bases, with 20 bases spanning the gap. Germline loops: CDR1 SGHVS, CDR2 FQNEAQ. The CDR3 bases are TGTGCCAGCAGCCCGGCGAGGCAGGGGTTCCTCTCTGGGGCCAACGTCCTGACTTTC. Amino acids: CASSPARQGFLSGANVLTF.

The chain has TRBV6-2 or TRBV6-3 and TRBJ1-1; tentative D call: TRBD1 (5 bases). CDR3 size: 13 residues. Germline-derived CDR1 and CDR2 are MNHEY and SVGEGT. Trimming took 2 bases from V and 5 from J, leaving 9 bases between them. The CDR3 DNA reads as TGTGCCAGCAGTTACGGGGGGAAGACTGAAGCTTTCTTT. This translates into CASSYGGKTEAFF.

The rearrangement uses TRBV7-8 and TRBJ2-1; the match to TRBD1 covers 11 bases. The CDR3 is 15 residues long. Germline V CDR1 and CDR2: SGHVS, FQNEAQ. V was pared by 7 bases and J by 5 bases, with 7 bases of the junction left unmatched. CDR3 loop: CASNGDRGGDNEQFF. The CDR3 DNA is TGTGCCAGCAACGGGGACAGGGGGGGGGACAATGAGCAGTTCTTC. The variable domain in full, completed from reference TRBV7-8 and TRBJ2-1, reads GAGVSQSPRYKVAKRGQDVALRCDPISGHVSLFWYQQALGQGPEFLTYFQNEAQLDKSGLPSDRFFAERPEGSVSTLKIQRTQQEDSAVYLCASNGDRGGDNEQFFGPGTRLTVL.

The rearrangement links TRBV20-1 to TRBJ2-7; D not resolved. From germline, CDR1 is DFQATT and CDR2 SNEGSKA (reference sequence). CDR3 length: 14 amino acids. V was shortened by 1 base and J by 0 bases, with 10 bases between the two germline ends. The CDR3 is CSARVQTSSYEQYF. In DNA form, the CDR3 reads TGCAGTGCTAGAGTCCAGACATCCTCCTACGAGCAGTACTTC.

The chain carries TRBV29-1 and TRBJ2-1; TRBD2 might be the D (6 bases). CDR3 length: 13 amino acids. Trimming removed 8 bases at V and 2 bases at J, with 13 bases between. Germline V gene sequence: CDR1 SQVTM, CDR2 ANQGSEA. The CDR3 reads CSSGTPTYNEQFF. The CDR3 bases are TGCAGCTCCGGGACTCCGACCTACAATGAGCAGTTCTTC.

This clonotype came up a few times. The chain links TRBV7-2 to TRBJ2-1, with D maybe TRBD1 (6 bases). This CDR3 has 16 residues. V lost 5 bases to trimming and J lost 3 bases, with 17 bases between them. CDR1 is SGHTA and CDR2 is FQGNSA in the germline V gene. CDR3: CASSQGWQGLYNEQFF. The CDR3 nucleotides read TGTGCCAGCAGCCAAGGCTGGCAGGGGCTCTACAATGAGCAGTTCTTC.

V usage is TRBV20-1 and J usage is TRBJ2-7, with 11 bases that match TRBD1. The length of the CDR3 is 14 residues. After removal of 6 bases from V and 3 bases from J, the junction contained 7 bases not matched to a gene. Germline values: CDR1 DFQATT, CDR2 SNEGSKA (reference sequence). CDR3 loop: CSARDRGSFYEQYV. CDR3 sequence (DNA): TGCAGTGCGAGGGACAGGGGGAGTTTCTACGAGCAGTACGTC.